This entry lists 24 T cell receptor beta chains sequenced from one sample in a study of cytomegalovirus exposure and HLA in healthy donors. The PCR employed 60 Vbeta primers together with 13 Jbeta primers. Assay used: immunoSEQ multiplex PCR; TCRdb lists only in-frame clones, some missing. The sample contains a few hundred thousand clones, almost 80% of which appear only once. Sequencing input: PBMCs. Source of these receptors: a man between 18 and 35 years old in good health and CMV-seronegative.

The J gene is TRBJ2-1, the V gene TRBV27, with D tentatively TRBD2 (6 bases). The germline gives CDR1 MNHEY, CDR2 SMNVEV (reference sequence). The CDR3 consists of 16 residues. V gave up 1 base and J gave up 10 bases, with 20 bases separating them. CDR3 sequence: CASSLLGLAYPIEQFF. The DNA of the CDR3 is TGTGCCAGCAGTTTATTGGGGCTAGCGTACCCGATCGAGCAGTTCTTC.

Here the CDR3 reads CASSLVSSGSYEQYF. CDR3 nucleotide sequence: TGCGCCAGCAGCTTGGTGTCCAGCGGGAGCTACGAGCAGTACTTC. The rearrangement uses TRBV5-1 and TRBJ2-7; 8 positions agree with TRBD2. This CDR3 is built from 15 residues. J lost 3 bases, V lost 0 bases, and 5 bases had no gene match. The germline V gene encodes CDR1 SGHRS and CDR2 YFSETQ.

This clone was found a few times. The chain couples TRBV29-1 to TRBJ2-7; 9 bases map to TRBD2. The J segment lost 5 bases and the V segment lost 4 bases, leaving 9 bases of the junction unmatched. Germline loops: CDR1 SQVTM, CDR2 ANQGSEA. The CDR3 is 14 amino acids. In DNA, the CDR3 is TGCAGCGTTGTTCTAGCGGGGCGCGTGGACGAGCAGTACTTC. Residues: CSVVLAGRVDEQYF.

Worth noting for this clone: At the DNA level, this CDR3 is encoded by other sequences in the same sample as well. The chain employs TRBV6-5 and TRBJ1-5; 9 bases line up with TRBD1. The CDR3 runs to 13 residues. Looked up from germline, CDR1 is MNHEY and CDR2 is SVGAGI. V lost 10 bases and J lost 6; bases outside the gene matches: 7. CDR3 residues: CATRDRVGQPQHF. The CDR3 bases are TGTGCCACCCGGGACAGGGTCGGTCAGCCCCAGCATTTT.

Worth noting for this clone: An end of the junction does not agree with germline; a read error may underlie this. This chain joins TRBV6-1 and TRBJ1-2; D is unclear. CDR3 length equals 13 residues. Germline V gene lookup returns CDR1 MNHNS and CDR2 SASEGT. The CDR3 reads CASSNGDNYGHTF. The DNA for the CDR3 is TGTGCCAGCAGCAACGGGGATAACTATGGCCACACCTTT.

This chain connects TRBV6-6 to TRBJ2-5; the match to TRBD1 covers 8 bases. V was clipped by 1 base and J by 3 bases; unmatched bases: 4. CDR1 is MNHNY, CDR2 SVGAGI, per germline (reference sequence). The CDR3 is made up of 15 amino acids. The CDR3 coding sequence is TGTGCCAGCAGTTACTGGGGGACAGGCGAAGAGACCCAGTACTTC. Translated: CASSYWGTGEETQYF.

V is TRBV25-1 and J is TRBJ1-2; D possibly corresponds to TRBD1 (6 bases). V lost 3 bases and J lost 11, with 16 bases in between. CDR3 length equals 13 residues. Germline V gene sequence: CDR1 MGHDK, CDR2 SYGVNS. CDR3 in amino acids: CASSDGQGSRYTF. DNA for the CDR3: TGTGCCAGCAGTGATGGGCAGGGGAGTAGGTACACCTTC.

The chain joins TRBV7-2 to TRBJ2-1; a weak D match, TRBD2 (6 bases). Germline V gene data show CDR1 as SGHTA and CDR2 as FQGNSA. This CDR3 is 17 amino acids long. Trimming removed 0 bases at V and 9 bases at J, with 21 bases between. The CDR3, as DNA: TGTGCCAGCAGCTTAGCGGGAAGAGGCGGGAATTTCGGTGAGCAGTTCTTC. This translates into CASSLAGRGGNFGEQFF.

This clone came up a few times. The V call is TRBV25-1, the J call TRBJ1-5; the match to TRBD1 covers 8 bases. V lost 5 bases and J lost 9; bases outside the gene matches: 9. Germline V gene data show CDR1 as MGHDK and CDR2 as SYGVNS. The length of the CDR3 is 14 residues. The CDR3 DNA follows: TGTGCCAGCAGTATGACAGGGGTAGTGTGGCCCCAGCATTTT. Translating it yields CASSMTGVVWPQHF.

V gene TRBV28 combines with J gene TRBJ2-7; the match to TRBD1 covers 7 bases. Germline CDR1 reads MDHEN; CDR2 reads SYDVKM. CDR3 length: 14 residues. J lost 1 base, V lost 7 bases, and 7 bases had no gene match. In DNA form, the CDR3 reads TGTGCCAGCATCGCTCCGGGACAGTCCTACGAGCAGTACTTC. This sequence encodes CASIAPGQSYEQYF.

The J gene is TRBJ1-2, the V gene TRBV16; 7 bases agree with TRBD1. Looked up from germline, CDR1 is KGHSY and CDR2 is FQNENV. V was clipped by 0 bases and J by 3 bases; unmatched bases: 10. The length of the CDR3 is 17 residues. The CDR3 DNA reads TGTGCCAGCAGCCAATCCGTGGCGGGCAGGGGGGACTATGGCTACACCTTC. As protein: CASSQSVAGRGDYGYTF.

The V gene is TRBV5-1, the J gene TRBJ2-3; 11 bases match TRBD2. The CDR3 extends over 15 amino acids. Germline-derived CDR1 and CDR2 are SGHRS and YFSETQ. Trimming cost V 3 bases and J 2 bases; bases outside gene matches: 2. In DNA, the CDR3 is TGCGCCAGCAGCTCGACTAGCGGGAACACAGATACGCAGTATTTT. It specifies CASSSTSGNTDTQYF.

The chain couples TRBV27 to TRBJ1-4; D gene ambiguous. Looked up from germline, CDR1 is MNHEY and CDR2 is SMNVEV (reference sequence). V was shortened by 5 bases and J by 6 bases, with 31 bases between the two germline ends. The CDR3 length is 20 residues. In nucleotides, the CDR3 is TGTGCCAGCAGTGCCTTTAAGACGATTAGCCGTATGGGTGGCGATGAAAAACTGTTTTTT. Residues: CASSAFKTISRMGGDEKLFF. The entire variable domain, with the rest obtained from reference TRBV27 and TRBJ1-4, is as follows: EAQVTQNPRYLITVTGKKLTVTCSQNMNHEYMSWYRQDPGLGLRQIYYSMNVEVTDKGDVPEGYKVSRKEKRNFPLILESPSPNQTSLYFCASSAFKTISRMGGDEKLFFGSGTQLSVL.

The DNA of the CDR3 is TGTGCCTGGCGCCCCGGGGGAGCCTACAATGAGCAGTTCTTC. It specifies CAWRPGGAYNEQFF. V gene TRBV30 combines with J gene TRBJ2-1, with a possible D match to TRBD2 (6 bases). Trimming shortened V by 5 bases and J by 2 bases, and 13 bases separated the two germline ends. This CDR3 comprises 14 residues. Germline CDR1 and CDR2: GTSNPN and SVGIG (reference sequence).

The chain links TRBV9 to TRBJ2-5; 7 bases are shared with TRBD2. This CDR3 comprises 13 residues. Germline values: CDR1 SGDLS, CDR2 YYNGEE. The trim removed 3 bases at V and 5 bases at J, leaving 4 bases unmatched. This CDR3 reads CASSGAGVETQYF. As DNA, the CDR3 is TGTGCCAGCAGCGGGGCGGGGGTCGAGACCCAGTACTTC.

About this clone: The identical CDR3 is also encoded by other nucleotide sequences in the sample. CDR3 nucleotide sequence: TGCGCCAGCAGCCAAGTGGGACAGGGAAACACTGAAGCTTTCTTT. It is translated as CASSQVGQGNTEAFF. V and J are TRBV4-3 and TRBJ1-1; 9 bases fit TRBD1. J lost 2 bases, V lost 1 base, and 2 bases had no gene match. The CDR3 loop spans 15 amino acids. The V gene's germline CDR1 is LGHNA and CDR2 YSLEER.

This clone was detected a few times. The chain links TRBV25-1 to TRBJ1-1, with a weak D call TRBD1 (5 bases). The ends were cut back, 5 bases at V and 1 base at J, with 11 bases in the middle. This CDR3 is built from 14 residues. Germline V CDR1 and CDR2: MGHDK, SYGVNS. The CDR3 protein is CASSNLQGNTEAFF. CDR3 DNA sequence: TGTGCCAGCAGTAATCTCCAGGGGAACACTGAAGCTTTCTTT.

The V gene is TRBV6-5, the J gene TRBJ1-2, with D possibly TRBD1 on 6 matching bases. Germline V gene data show CDR1 as MNHEY and CDR2 as SVGAGI. The CDR3 is made up of 14 amino acids. The V and J ends lost 5 bases and 2 bases respectively, with 12 bases between them. This CDR3 is CASSVRGRNYGYTF. Here the CDR3 DNA reads TGTGCCAGCAGTGTCAGGGGCAGGAACTATGGCTACACCTTC.

The chain combines TRBV11-2 with TRBJ1-1; 9 bases are shared with TRBD1. V gave up 0 bases and J gave up 1 base; unmatched junction bases: 3. CDR1 SGHAT and CDR2 FQNNGV come from the germline V gene. The CDR3 sequence is 16 residues long. The CDR3 DNA reads TGTGCCAGCAGCTTAGAGACAGGGGGTGCGAACACTGAAGCTTTCTTT. Amino acid sequence: CASSLETGGANTEAFF.

The chain joins TRBV7-2 to TRBJ2-1, with 10 bases aligning to TRBD1. The CDR3 is made up of 15 amino acids. With 5 bases clipped from V and 8 bases from J, the junction kept 9 bases outside the gene matches. Germline V gives CDR1 SGHTA, CDR2 FQGNSA. CDR3 region: CASSAPGQGIDEQFF. Here the CDR3 DNA reads TGTGCCAGCAGCGCCCCGGGACAGGGGATTGATGAGCAGTTCTTC.

The chain employs TRBV4-1 and TRBJ2-7, with D possibly matching TRBD1 (6 bases). Looked up from germline, CDR1 is MGHRA and CDR2 is YSYEKL. The CDR3 is 16 amino acids. The germline V and J ends were trimmed by 0 bases and 1 base, with 13 bases remaining between them. The DNA of the CDR3 is TGCGCCAGCAGCCAAGACGGTACAGGGCTTTCCTACGAGCAGTACTTC. It specifies CASSQDGTGLSYEQYF.

This chain joins TRBV15 and TRBJ2-6, with a weak D call TRBD1 (6 bases). Germline CDR1 reads LNHNV; CDR2 reads YYDKDF (reference sequence). Trimming shortened V by 3 bases and J by 2 bases, and 8 bases separated the two germline ends. This CDR3 region has 15 residues. CDR3 DNA sequence: TGTGCCACCAGCAGCGAGGGGGCTGGGGCCAACGTCCTGACTTTC. Translated: CATSSEGAGANVLTF.

The rearrangement joins TRBV6-5 to TRBJ2-7; D perhaps matches TRBD1 (6 bases). From germline, CDR1 is MNHEY and CDR2 SVGAGI. Between the trimmed V and J ends, which lost 6 bases and 3 bases, there was a span of 18 bases. The CDR3 extends over 15 amino acids. CDR3 DNA sequence: TGTGCCAGCAGCCGAGTACAGGGACCTTTCTACGAGCAGTACTTC. Residues: CASSRVQGPFYEQYF.

The CDR3 DNA reads TGTGCCATCAGACAAGAAGAGGGCACTGAAGCTTTCTTT. Its translation is CAIRQEEGTEAFF. This chain uses TRBV10-3 with TRBJ1-1, with unresolved D. CDR3 length equals 13 residues. CDR1 is ENHRY, CDR2 SYGVKD, per germline. The V gene lost 6 bases and the J gene lost 4 bases, with 12 bases spanning the gap.